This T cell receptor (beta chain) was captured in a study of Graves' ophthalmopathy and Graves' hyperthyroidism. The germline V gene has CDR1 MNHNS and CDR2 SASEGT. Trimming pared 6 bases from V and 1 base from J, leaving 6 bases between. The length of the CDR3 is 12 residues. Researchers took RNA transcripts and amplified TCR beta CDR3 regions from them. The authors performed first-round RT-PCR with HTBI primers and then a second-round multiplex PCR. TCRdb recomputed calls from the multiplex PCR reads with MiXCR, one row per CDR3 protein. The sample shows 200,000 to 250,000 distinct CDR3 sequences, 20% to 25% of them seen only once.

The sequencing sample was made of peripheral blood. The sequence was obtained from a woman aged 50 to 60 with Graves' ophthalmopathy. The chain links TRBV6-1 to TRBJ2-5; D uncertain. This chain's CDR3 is CASRESQETQYF. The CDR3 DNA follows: TGTGCCAGCAGAGAGTCCCAAGAGACCCAGTACTTC.